The present TCR beta chain was sequenced within a study of cytomegalovirus exposure and HLA in healthy donors. Overall study results and limits: Cytomegalovirus association was listed for 150 or so TCR beta chains.

Of note for this clone: Its antigen remains unidentified.

Clones were read by immunoSEQ multiplex PCR, and TCRdb kept only the in-frame ones, dropping some. The table lists around 160,000 clones, more than 80% of them singletons, with about 2.9% in the top ten. The donors formed part of the approximately 120-subject validation cohort, distinct from the roughly 620-subject first cohort. V shed 4 bases and J 0 bases; nucleotides not matched to a gene: 7. The CDR3 consists of 15 residues. Germline assignment: CDR1 SGHNT and CDR2 YYREEE (reference sequence). Sequenced material: PBMCs. The chain combines TRBV5-4 with TRBJ2-7, with 7 nucleotides matching TRBD1. The receptor was derived from a woman aged 18-35 years in good health and CMV-seropositive. The CDR3 nucleotides are TGTGCCAGCAGCATGGGGACAGTAAACTCCTACGAGCAGTACTTC. Translated, it gives CASSMGTVNSYEQYF.